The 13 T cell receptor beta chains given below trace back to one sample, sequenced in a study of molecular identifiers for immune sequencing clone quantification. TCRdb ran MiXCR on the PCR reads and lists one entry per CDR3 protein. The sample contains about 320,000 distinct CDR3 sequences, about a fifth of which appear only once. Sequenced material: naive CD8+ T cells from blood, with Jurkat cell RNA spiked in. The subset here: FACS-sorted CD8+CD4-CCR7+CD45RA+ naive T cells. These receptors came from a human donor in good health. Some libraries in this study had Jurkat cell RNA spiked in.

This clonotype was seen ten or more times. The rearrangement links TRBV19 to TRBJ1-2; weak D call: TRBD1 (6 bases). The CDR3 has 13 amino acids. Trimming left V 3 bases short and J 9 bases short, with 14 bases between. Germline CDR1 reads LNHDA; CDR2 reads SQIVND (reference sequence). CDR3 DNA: TGTGCCAGTAGTATTATGTTGGGGGACAGCTACACCTTC. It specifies CASSIMLGDSYTF.

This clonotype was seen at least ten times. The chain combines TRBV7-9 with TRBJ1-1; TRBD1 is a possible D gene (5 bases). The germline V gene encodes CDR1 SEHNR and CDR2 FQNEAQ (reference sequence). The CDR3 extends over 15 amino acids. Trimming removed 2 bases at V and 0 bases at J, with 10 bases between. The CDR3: CASSLSQGMNTEAFF. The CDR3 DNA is TGTGCCAGCAGCTTAAGCCAGGGAATGAACACTGAAGCTTTCTTT.

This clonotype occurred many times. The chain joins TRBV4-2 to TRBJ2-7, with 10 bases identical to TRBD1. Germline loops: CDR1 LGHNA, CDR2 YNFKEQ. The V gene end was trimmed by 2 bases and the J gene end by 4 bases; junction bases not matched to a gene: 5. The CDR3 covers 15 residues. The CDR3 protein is CASSQSGTGEYEQYF. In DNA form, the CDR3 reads TGTGCCAGCAGCCAATCCGGGACAGGGGAGTACGAGCAGTACTTC.

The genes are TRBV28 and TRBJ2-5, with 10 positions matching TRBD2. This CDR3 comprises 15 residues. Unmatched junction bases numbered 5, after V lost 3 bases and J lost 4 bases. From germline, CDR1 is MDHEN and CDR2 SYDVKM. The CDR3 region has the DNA TGTGCCAGCAGTTTCCTAGCGGGAGCCGGAGAGACCCAGTACTTC. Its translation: CASSFLAGAGETQYF.

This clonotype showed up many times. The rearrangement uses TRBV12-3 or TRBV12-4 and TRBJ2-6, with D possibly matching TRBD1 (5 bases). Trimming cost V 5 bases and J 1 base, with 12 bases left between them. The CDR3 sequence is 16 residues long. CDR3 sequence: CASSIWPGSGANVLTF. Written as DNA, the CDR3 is TGTGCCAGCAGTATCTGGCCAGGGTCTGGGGCCAACGTCCTGACTTTC.

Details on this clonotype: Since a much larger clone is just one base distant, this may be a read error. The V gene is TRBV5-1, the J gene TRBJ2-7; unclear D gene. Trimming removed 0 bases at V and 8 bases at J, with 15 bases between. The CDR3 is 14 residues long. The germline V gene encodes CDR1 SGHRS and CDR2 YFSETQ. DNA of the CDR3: TGCGCCAGCAGCTTGGCCTGGGGATGGGAAAAGCAGTACTTC. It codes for CASSLAWGWEKQYF.

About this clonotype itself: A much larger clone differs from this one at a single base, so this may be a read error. The CDR3 protein is CASSWVVGAGGTDTQCF. CDR3 nucleotides: TGTGCCAGCAGCTGGGTTGTAGGAGCGGGGGGTACAGATACGCAGTGTTTT. V and J are TRBV7-8 and TRBJ2-3; 9 bases match TRBD2. The germline V gene encodes CDR1 SGHVS and CDR2 FQNEAQ. This CDR3 region has 17 residues.

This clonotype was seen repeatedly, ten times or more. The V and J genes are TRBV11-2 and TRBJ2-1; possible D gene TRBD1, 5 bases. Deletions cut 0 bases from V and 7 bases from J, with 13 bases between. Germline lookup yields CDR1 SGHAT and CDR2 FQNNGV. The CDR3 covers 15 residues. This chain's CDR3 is CASSLDAGSANEQFF. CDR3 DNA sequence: TGTGCCAGCAGCTTAGATGCAGGGTCTGCGAATGAGCAGTTCTTC.

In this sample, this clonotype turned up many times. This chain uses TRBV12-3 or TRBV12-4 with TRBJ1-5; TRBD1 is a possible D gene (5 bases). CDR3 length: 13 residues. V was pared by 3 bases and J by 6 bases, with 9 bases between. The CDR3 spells CASSFSGPQPQHF. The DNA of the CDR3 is TGTGCCAGCAGTTTTTCGGGGCCTCAGCCCCAGCATTTT.

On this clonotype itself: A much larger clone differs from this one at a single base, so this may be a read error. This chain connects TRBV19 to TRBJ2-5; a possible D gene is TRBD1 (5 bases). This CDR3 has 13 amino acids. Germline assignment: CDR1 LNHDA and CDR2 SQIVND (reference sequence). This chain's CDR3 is CASSMEGEETRYF. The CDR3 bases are TGTGCCAGTAGTATGGAAGGGGAAGAGACCCGGTACTTC.

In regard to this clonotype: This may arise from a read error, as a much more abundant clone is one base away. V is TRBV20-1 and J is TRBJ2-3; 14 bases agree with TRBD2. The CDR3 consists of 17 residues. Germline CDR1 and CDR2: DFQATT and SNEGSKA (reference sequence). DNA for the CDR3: TGCAGTGCTAGAGATCTGGGACTAGCGGGAGAAGGAGATACGCTGTATTTT. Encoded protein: CSARDLGLAGEGDTLYF.

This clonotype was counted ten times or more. CDR3 bases: TGTGCTAGTGGTTTGGACAGTTTTTCTGAAGCTTTCTTT. Its protein is CASGLDSFSEAFF. The V gene is TRBV12-5, the J gene TRBJ1-1; no reliable D call. Germline V gives CDR1 LGHNT, CDR2 FRNRAP. Trimming took off 1 base at V and 6 bases at J, with 9 bases between the two ends. The CDR3 spans 13 residues.

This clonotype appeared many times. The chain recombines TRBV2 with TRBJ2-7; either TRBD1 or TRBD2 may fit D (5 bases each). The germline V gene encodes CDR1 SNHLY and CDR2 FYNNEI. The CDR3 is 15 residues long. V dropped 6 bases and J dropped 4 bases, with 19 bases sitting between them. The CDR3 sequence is CASSPMTRDLYEQYF. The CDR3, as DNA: TGTGCCAGCAGCCCTATGACACGGGACCTATACGAGCAGTACTTC.